The next 32 T cell receptor beta chains were all read from a single sample in a study of Graves' ophthalmopathy and Graves' hyperthyroidism (dated by TCRdb to 2017 to 2018). Sequencing used an Illumina HiSeq 2000. TCR beta CDR3 regions were amplified from RNA transcripts for repertoire sequencing. The first round of RT-PCR was done with HTBI primers and the Qiagen OneStep RT-PCR kit, and was followed by a second round of multiplex PCR, then size selection and purification. The public reads were quality trimmed at Q25 with fastp and then assembled into clones with MiXCR by TCRdb, keeping productive beta chains. All rows with the same CDR3 protein become a single entry with the most common DNA and genes. A total of 1 million to 1.3 million distinct CDR3 sequences appear in this sample, about 40% of them only once. Jointly, the top ten make up around 10% of the sample. Sequences were obtained from peripheral blood or thyroid tissue (not recorded which). Receptors originate from an adult man with Graves' hyperthyroidism.

This clonotype was recorded at least ten times. The chain links TRBV20-1 to TRBJ2-6; 7 bases match TRBD1. The V segment lost 5 bases and the J segment 0 bases; nucleotides outside the gene matches: 16. There are 19 residues in the CDR3. The germline V gene encodes CDR1 DFQATT and CDR2 SNEGSKA (reference sequence). As DNA, the CDR3 is TGCAGTGCTCAACCCCTGCTAACAGGGGTGTTCTCTGGGGCCAACGTCCTGACTTTC. This codes for CSAQPLLTGVFSGANVLTF.

This clonotype was counted at least ten times. The chain uses TRBV10-3 and TRBJ2-5; 8 nucleotides line up with TRBD2. The CDR3 is made up of 15 amino acids. Trimming at V came to 4 bases and at J to 2 bases, leaving 6 bases not matched to a gene. The V gene's germline CDR1 is ENHRY and CDR2 SYGVKD. The CDR3 bases are TGTGCCATCAGTGGCGCTAGCGGGTTTCAAGAGACCCAGTACTTC. It encodes CAISGASGFQETQYF.

The chain uses TRBV14 and TRBJ2-2; D not resolved. The germline V gene encodes CDR1 SGHDN and CDR2 FVKESK. The CDR3 extends over 16 amino acids. The V gene lost 0 bases and the J gene lost 3 bases, with 11 bases spanning the gap. The chain's CDR3 is CASSQDPSADTGELFF. CDR3 DNA: TGTGCCAGCAGCCAAGATCCCAGTGCTGACACCGGGGAGCTGTTTTTT. Combining the CDR3 with reference TRBV14 and TRBJ2-2 gives the whole variable domain EAGVTQFPSHSVIEKGQTVTLRCDPISGHDNLYWYRRVMGKEIKFLLHFVKESKQDESGMPNNRFLAERTGGTYSTLKVQPAELEDSGVYFCASSQDPSADTGELFFGEGSRLTVL.

This clonotype was counted many times. The chain employs TRBV7-2 and TRBJ2-7; 7 bases match TRBD2. Per the germline V gene, CDR1 is SGHTA and CDR2 is FQGNSA. V was clipped by 4 bases and J by 3 bases; unmatched bases: 3. The CDR3 consists of 13 residues. CDR3 sequence (DNA): TGTGCCAGCAGCTCGCGGGAGAACTACGAGCAGTACTTC. Protein: CASSSRENYEQYF.

This clonotype was counted between two and nine times. A much larger clone differs from this one at a single base, so this may be a read error. The rearrangement links TRBV7-9 to TRBJ2-7; D remains unclear. Trimming cost V 5 bases and J 6 bases, with 11 bases left between them. The CDR3 runs 12 residues. Germline V gives CDR1 SEHNR, CDR2 FQNEAQ (reference sequence). This CDR3 reads CASSAVVREQYF. CDR3 nucleotide sequence: TGTGCCAGCAGCGCCGTGGTGCGCGAGCAGTACTTC.

CDR3 amino acids: CASIEGGYGANVLTF. The CDR3 DNA sequence: TGTGCCAGCATCGAGGGAGGATATGGGGCCAACGTCCTGACTTTC. The chain has TRBV12-3 or TRBV12-4 and TRBJ2-6; TRBD2 might be the D (6 bases). This CDR3 has 15 amino acids. Deletions cut 7 bases from V and 3 bases from J, with 13 bases between.

The chain recombines TRBV29-1 with TRBJ1-1; no definite D call. The CDR3 consists of 10 residues. CDR1 is SQVTM, CDR2 ANQGSEA, per germline. The germline V and J ends were trimmed by 4 bases and 5 bases, with 5 bases remaining between them. This CDR3 reads CSVATTEAFF. Here the CDR3 DNA reads TGCAGCGTTGCGACGACTGAAGCTTTCTTT.

This clonotype was detected many times. This rearrangement joins TRBV20-1 to TRBJ2-5, with 7 bases identical to TRBD1. The germline gives CDR1 DFQATT, CDR2 SNEGSKA (reference sequence). The CDR3 contains 14 residues. The V gene end was trimmed by 2 bases and the J gene end by 2 bases; junction bases not matched to a gene: 5. CDR3 sequence reads: CSARTDREQETQYF. For the CDR3, the DNA is TGCAGTGCTAGAACCGACAGGGAACAAGAGACCCAGTACTTC.

This clonotype has more than one count but fewer than ten. The V call is TRBV30, the J call TRBJ1-5; 8 bases line up with TRBD1. Germline V CDR1 and CDR2: GTSNPN, SVGIG (reference sequence). Trimming at V came to 1 base and at J to 5 bases, leaving 4 bases not matched to a gene. The CDR3 runs to 14 residues. CDR3 region: CAWSGAGGYQPQHF. CDR3 sequence (DNA): TGTGCCTGGAGTGGGGCAGGGGGCTATCAGCCCCAGCATTTT.

This sequence joins TRBV29-1 and TRBJ2-3, with D uncertain. The CDR3 runs to 14 residues. V lost 3 bases, J lost 7 bases, and 17 bases lay in between. Germline CDR1 SQVTM, CDR2 ANQGSEA. CDR3 residues: CSVDRAATMNTQYF. As DNA, the CDR3 is TGCAGCGTTGATAGGGCAGCCACAATGAATACGCAGTATTTT.

In this sample, this clonotype turned up many times. This rearrangement joins TRBV2 to TRBJ1-1; unclear D gene. Trimming stripped 4 bases from V and 4 bases from J, with 10 bases between. Germline V gives CDR1 SNHLY, CDR2 FYNNEI. The CDR3 is 13 residues long. CDR3 sequence: CASSVEAGTEAFF. The CDR3 region has the DNA TGTGCCAGCAGTGTTGAGGCAGGCACTGAAGCTTTCTTT.

The table lists this clonotype with many counts. The V call is TRBV2, the J call TRBJ1-2; no definite D call. V lost 0 bases to trimming and J lost 2 bases, with 4 bases between them. The CDR3 is 13 amino acids. CDR1 is SNHLY, CDR2 FYNNEI, per germline. CDR3 coding DNA: TGTGCCAGCAGTGAAGCCCCGAACTATGGCTACACCTTC. It specifies CASSEAPNYGYTF.

On this clonotype itself: The junction departs from germline at one end; a sequencing error may be responsible. The chain recombines TRBV10-3 with TRBJ2-7; 12 bases are a match to TRBD2. There are 18 residues in the CDR3. The germline V gene encodes CDR1 ENHRY and CDR2 SYGVKD. This chain's CDR3 is CASSLSPTRLAGAYEQYF. CDR3 coding DNA: TGTGCCAGCAGTTTATCCCCGACTAGACTAGCGGGAGCCTACGAGCAGTACTTC.

This clonotype has a count of ten or more. The rearrangement joins TRBV7-9 to TRBJ2-5; no clear D. With 1 base removed from V and 1 base from J, the gap between germline ends came to 10 bases. The CDR3 is 15 residues long. Germline CDR1 SEHNR, CDR2 FQNEAQ (reference sequence). The CDR3 here is CASSLDVGAQETQYF. The CDR3 region has the DNA TGTGCCAGCAGCTTAGATGTCGGTGCCCAAGAGACCCAGTACTTC.

This clonotype was counted at least ten times. J is TRBJ1-1 and V is TRBV5-5, with a weak D call TRBD1 (5 bases). The germline V and J ends were trimmed by 4 bases and 0 bases, with 16 bases remaining between them. This CDR3 contains 16 residues. Germline CDR1 SGHKS, CDR2 YYEKEE (reference sequence). CDR3 DNA: TGTGCCAGCAGCCCGTTATGGAGACAGCTGAACACTGAAGCTTTCTTT. The encoded protein is CASSPLWRQLNTEAFF.

As for this clonotype: One junction end disagrees with the germline gene, perhaps due to a read error. V and J are TRBV10-3 and TRBJ2-3; D unclear. CDR1 and CDR2 (germline): ENHRY, SYGVKD. The CDR3 sequence is 15 residues long. CDR3 loop: CASSLSRFLTDTQYF. The CDR3, as DNA: TGTGCCAGCAGTTTATCGAGGTTCTTGACAGATACGCAGTATTTT.

The chain is built from TRBV4-1 and TRBJ2-7; TRBD1 matches at 7 bases. Looked up from germline, CDR1 is MGHRA and CDR2 is YSYEKL. Germline trimming cut 1 base from V and 5 bases from J; bases unmatched to any gene: 11. The CDR3 totals 16 residues. In DNA form, the CDR3 reads TGCGCCAGCAGCCAAGGGGCCAAGGGGGCGCAAGACGAGCAGTACTTC. Translated: CASSQGAKGAQDEQYF.

This clonotype turned up a few times. J is TRBJ1-1 and V is TRBV6-5, with a tentative D call TRBD1 (6 bases). V lost 6 bases and J lost 8, with 13 bases in between. The germline V gene has CDR1 MNHEY and CDR2 SVGAGI. This CDR3 is built from 12 residues. This CDR3 reads CASSRGESEAFF. Written as DNA, the CDR3 is TGTGCCAGCAGCAGGGGCGAGTCCGAAGCTTTCTTT.

V is TRBV5-6 and J is TRBJ2-3, with 11 bases that match TRBD2. Germline-derived CDR1 and CDR2 are SGHDT and YYEEEE. V lost 0 bases, J lost 2 bases, and 5 bases stayed unmatched. The CDR3 extends over 17 amino acids. The CDR3 spells CASSLGASGGYTDTQYF. CDR3 sequence (DNA): TGTGCCAGCAGCTTGGGGGCTAGCGGGGGGTACACAGATACGCAGTATTTT.

This clonotype was seen a few times. The chain carries TRBV5-1 and TRBJ1-1; 7 bases align to TRBD1. Germline-derived CDR1 and CDR2 are SGHRS and YFSETQ. V was pared by 5 bases and J by 11 bases, with 9 bases of the junction left unmatched. The CDR3 loop spans 12 amino acids. In nucleotides, the CDR3 is TGCGCCAGCAGACCCTTCGACAGGGACGCTTTCTTT. Protein product: CASRPFDRDAFF. Full variable domain (remainder filled in from reference TRBV5-1 and TRBJ1-1): KAGVTQTPRYLIKTRGQQVTLSCSPISGHRSVSWYQQTPGQGLQFLFEYFSETQRNKGNFPGRFSGRQFSNSRSEMNVSTLELGDSALYLCASRPFDRDAFFGQGTRLTVV.

This clonotype has just one count. The V gene is TRBV10-3, the J gene TRBJ1-6, with D perhaps TRBD1 (6 bases). Per the germline V gene, CDR1 is ENHRY and CDR2 is SYGVKD. The CDR3 extends over 11 amino acids. The V end was cut by 10 bases, the J end by 11 bases, with 12 bases between. As DNA, the CDR3 is TGTGCCACCGAACAGGGCCCACCCCTCCACTTT. It specifies CATEQGPPLHF.

The rearrangement joins TRBV10-3 to TRBJ2-7; D uncertain. TRBJ2-1 explains the end of the DNA better; the J call may be wrong. The CDR3 runs to 14 residues. Germline-derived CDR1 and CDR2 are ENHRY and SYGVKD. CDR3: CASQREQPLVEQFF. The CDR3 DNA sequence: TGTGCCAGCCAGAGAGAACAGCCCCTGGTTGAGCAGTTCTTC.

This clonotype was recorded many times. CDR3 in DNA: TGTGCCAGCATGAAGATGGGGTGGGAGACCCAGTACTTC. It yields the protein CASMKMGWETQYF. The V gene is TRBV7-9, the J gene TRBJ2-5; no firm D call. There are 13 residues in the CDR3. CDR1 SEHNR and CDR2 FQNEAQ come from the germline V gene (reference sequence). Trimming took off 7 bases at V and 5 bases at J, with 14 bases between the two ends.

The V and J genes are TRBV10-3 and TRBJ1-5; TRBD1 matches 9 bases. This CDR3 has 13 residues. With 10 bases clipped from V and 7 bases from J, the junction kept 8 bases outside the gene matches. CDR1 and CDR2 from the germline V gene are ENHRY and SYGVKD. The CDR3 sequence is CATEDRGGQPQHF. In nucleotides, the CDR3 is TGTGCCACCGAGGACAGGGGTGGCCAGCCCCAGCATTTT.

J is TRBJ2-7 and V is TRBV6-1; 9 bases are shared with TRBD2. CDR1 and CDR2 from the germline V gene are MNHNS and SASEGT. V shed 6 bases and J 7 bases; nucleotides not matched to a gene: 16. The CDR3 loop spans 16 amino acids. The CDR3 sequence: CASREYGTSLSEEQYF. The CDR3 DNA follows: TGTGCCAGCAGAGAGTATGGGACTAGCTTATCGGAAGAGCAGTACTTC.

This rearrangement joins TRBV10-2 to TRBJ1-1; D unclear. Trimming took 4 bases from V and 3 from J, leaving 12 bases between them. Germline values: CDR1 WSHSY, CDR2 SAAADI. The CDR3 length is 14 residues. The CDR3 nucleotides read TGCGCCAGCAGTGTTGGGATTGGTTACACTGAAGCTTTCTTT. Translation: CASSVGIGYTEAFF.

This clonotype was seen a handful of times. The CDR3 DNA sequence: TGTGCCAGCAGTAGACAGGGACTTCAGCCCCAGCATTTT. Translating gives CASSRQGLQPQHF. The chain uses TRBV28 and TRBJ1-5; 7 bases fit TRBD1. CDR1 is MDHEN, CDR2 SYDVKM, per germline. The CDR3 length is 13 residues. The junction had 4 bases not matched to a gene; V was cut back by 5 bases and J by 6 bases. Filled out from reference TRBV28 and TRBJ1-5, the complete variable domain reads DVKVTQSSRYLVKRTGEKVFLECVQDMDHENMFWYRQDPGLGLRLIYFSYDVKMKEKGDIPEGYSVSREKKERFSLILESASTNQTSMYLCASSRQGLQPQHFGDGTRLSIL.

Written as DNA, the CDR3 is TGTGCCAGCAACTACGGGTTAGGAGCTTTCTTT. This encodes CASNYGLGAFF. The V gene is TRBV28, the J gene TRBJ1-1; no firm D call. The germline V gene encodes CDR1 MDHEN and CDR2 SYDVKM. The CDR3 loop spans 11 amino acids. The V and J ends lost 7 bases and 10 bases respectively, with 13 bases between them.

This clonotype was seen ten or more times. This chain links TRBV7-2 with TRBJ1-2; possible D gene TRBD1, 5 bases. The CDR3 is 15 amino acids. The germline V and J ends were trimmed by 6 bases and 7 bases, with 21 bases remaining between them. CDR1 and CDR2 from the germline V gene are SGHTA and FQGNSA. The CDR3, as DNA: TGTGCCAGCAGACCCGAAGGAGGCGAAAGGGGTGGCTACACCTTC. Translated, it gives CASRPEGGERGGYTF.

This chain links TRBV2 with TRBJ2-2, with unresolved D. This CDR3 contains 11 residues. Germline V gene lookup returns CDR1 SNHLY and CDR2 FYNNEI. V was clipped by 4 bases and J by 13 bases, with 10 bases between them. The CDR3 is CASSGGVGLFF. CDR3 coding DNA: TGTGCCAGCAGTGGTGGAGTGGGGCTGTTTTTT.

This clonotype has a count of ten or more. V is TRBV4-3 and J is TRBJ1-1; D gene ambiguous. V was trimmed by 0 bases and J by 1 base, leaving 12 bases between them. The CDR3 is made up of 16 amino acids. Germline CDR1 reads LGHNA; CDR2 reads YSLEER. The CDR3 DNA follows: TGCGCCAGCAGCCAAGAGTTCCCAGTCGGGAACACTGAAGCTTTCTTT. This gives the protein CASSQEFPVGNTEAFF.

This clonotype was counted at least ten times. CDR3 sequence reads: CASSLDGWAKTGGKAFF. Here the CDR3 DNA reads TGTGCCAGCAGCTTAGATGGTTGGGCGAAGACGGGAGGAAAAGCTTTCTTT. The chain uses TRBV11-2 and TRBJ1-1, with D hard to call. The germline gives CDR1 SGHAT, CDR2 FQNNGV. The V and J ends lost 0 bases and 9 bases respectively, with 23 bases between them. The CDR3 is made up of 17 amino acids.